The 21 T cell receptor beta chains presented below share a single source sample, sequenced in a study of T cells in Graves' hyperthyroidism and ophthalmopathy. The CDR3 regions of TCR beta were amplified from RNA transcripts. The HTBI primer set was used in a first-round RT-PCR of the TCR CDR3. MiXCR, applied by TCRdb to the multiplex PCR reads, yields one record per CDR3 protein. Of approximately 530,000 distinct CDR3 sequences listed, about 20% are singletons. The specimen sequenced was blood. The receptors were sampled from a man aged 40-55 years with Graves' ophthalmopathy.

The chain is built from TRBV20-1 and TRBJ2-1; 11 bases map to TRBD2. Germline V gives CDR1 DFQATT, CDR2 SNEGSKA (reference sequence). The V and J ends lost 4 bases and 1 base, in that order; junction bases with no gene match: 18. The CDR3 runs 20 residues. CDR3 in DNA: TGCAGTGCTACCTACCCTCTAGCGGGGGGATTCTTGAGGTCCTACAATGAGCAGTTCTTC. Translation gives CSATYPLAGGFLRSYNEQFF.

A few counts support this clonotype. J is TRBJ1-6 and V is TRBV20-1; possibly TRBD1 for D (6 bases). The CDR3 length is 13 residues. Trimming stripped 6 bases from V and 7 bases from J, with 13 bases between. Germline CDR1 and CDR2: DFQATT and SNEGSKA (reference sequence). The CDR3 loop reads CSARRGDNSPLHF. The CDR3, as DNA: TGCAGTGCCCGGAGGGGGGACAATTCACCCCTCCACTTT.

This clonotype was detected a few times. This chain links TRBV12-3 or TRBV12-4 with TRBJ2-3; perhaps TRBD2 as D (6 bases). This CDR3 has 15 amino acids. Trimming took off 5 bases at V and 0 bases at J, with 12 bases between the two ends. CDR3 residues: CASSTLDYSTDTQYF. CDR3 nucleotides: TGTGCCAGCAGTACCCTGGACTACAGCACAGATACGCAGTATTTT.

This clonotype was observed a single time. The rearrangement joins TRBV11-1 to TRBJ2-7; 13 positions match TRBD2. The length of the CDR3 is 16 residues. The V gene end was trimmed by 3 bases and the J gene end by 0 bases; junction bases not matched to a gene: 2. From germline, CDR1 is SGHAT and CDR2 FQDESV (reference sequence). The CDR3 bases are TGTGCCAGCAGCTTTACTAGCGGGGGGGACTCCTACGAGCAGTACTTC. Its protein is CASSFTSGGDSYEQYF.

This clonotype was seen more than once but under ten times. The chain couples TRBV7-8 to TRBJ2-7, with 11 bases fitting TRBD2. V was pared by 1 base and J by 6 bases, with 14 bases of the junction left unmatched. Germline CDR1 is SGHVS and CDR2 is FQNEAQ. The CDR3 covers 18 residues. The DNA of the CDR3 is TGTGCCAGCAGCTTAGTGTTGGGGCTAGCGGGGGGCCAGGTCGAGCAGTACTTC. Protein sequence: CASSLVLGLAGGQVEQYF.

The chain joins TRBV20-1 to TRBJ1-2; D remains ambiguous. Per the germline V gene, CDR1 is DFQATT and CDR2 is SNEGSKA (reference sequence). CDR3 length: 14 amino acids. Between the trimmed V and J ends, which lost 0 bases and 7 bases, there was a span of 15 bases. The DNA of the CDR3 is TGCAGTGCTAGAGATCTGGAGGGTGGGAGTGGCTACACCTTC. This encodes CSARDLEGGSGYTF.

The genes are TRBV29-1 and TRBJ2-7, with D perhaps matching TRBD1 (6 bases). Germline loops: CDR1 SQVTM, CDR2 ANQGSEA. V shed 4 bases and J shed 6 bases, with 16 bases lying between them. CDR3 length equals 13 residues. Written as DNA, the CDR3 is TGCAGCGTTGGCCGGGACACGGGGTCCGAGCAGTACTTC. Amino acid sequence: CSVGRDTGSEQYF.

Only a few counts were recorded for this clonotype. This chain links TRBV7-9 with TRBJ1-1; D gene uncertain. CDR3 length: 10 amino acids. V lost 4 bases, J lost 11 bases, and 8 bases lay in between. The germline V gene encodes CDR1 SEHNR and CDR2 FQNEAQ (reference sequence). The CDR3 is CASSSLDAFF. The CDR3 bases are TGTGCCAGCAGCTCTTTGGATGCTTTCTTT.

The CDR3 here is CASSHPGLATTDTQYF. As DNA, the CDR3 is TGCGCCAGCAGCCACCCCGGACTAGCGACCACAGATACGCAGTATTTT. V is TRBV4-1 and J is TRBJ2-3, with TRBD2 identical over 9 bases. Germline-derived CDR1 and CDR2 are MGHRA and YSYEKL. This CDR3 has 16 residues. Trimming removed 3 bases from V and 2 bases from J; junction bases left unmatched: 6.

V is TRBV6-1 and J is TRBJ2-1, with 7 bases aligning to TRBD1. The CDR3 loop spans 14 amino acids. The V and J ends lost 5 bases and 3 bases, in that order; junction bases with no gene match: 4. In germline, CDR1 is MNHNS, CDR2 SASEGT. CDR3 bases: TGTGCCAGCAGTCGGGACAGTATCTACAATGAGCAGTTCTTC. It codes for CASSRDSIYNEQFF.

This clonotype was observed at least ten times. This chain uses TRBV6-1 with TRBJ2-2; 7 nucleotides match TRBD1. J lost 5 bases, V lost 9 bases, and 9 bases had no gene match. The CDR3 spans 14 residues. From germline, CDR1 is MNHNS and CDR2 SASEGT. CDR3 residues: CASSRGFGTGELFF. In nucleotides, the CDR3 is TGTGCCAGTAGCAGGGGGTTCGGGACCGGGGAGCTGTTTTTT.

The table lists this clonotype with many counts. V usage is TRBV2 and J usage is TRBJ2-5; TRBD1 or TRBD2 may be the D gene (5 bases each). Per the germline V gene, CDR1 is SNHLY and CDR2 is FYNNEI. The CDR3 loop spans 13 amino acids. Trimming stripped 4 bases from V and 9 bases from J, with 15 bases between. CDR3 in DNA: TGTGCCAGCAGTGGGGACGGGATAGGGGCCCAGTACTTC. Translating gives CASSGDGIGAQYF. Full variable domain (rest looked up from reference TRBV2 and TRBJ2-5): EPEVTQTPSHQVTQMGQEVILRCVPISNHLYFYWYRQILGQKVEFLVSFYNNEISEKSEIFDDQFSVERPDGSNFTLKIRSTKLEDSAMYFCASSGDGIGAQYFGPGTRLLVL.

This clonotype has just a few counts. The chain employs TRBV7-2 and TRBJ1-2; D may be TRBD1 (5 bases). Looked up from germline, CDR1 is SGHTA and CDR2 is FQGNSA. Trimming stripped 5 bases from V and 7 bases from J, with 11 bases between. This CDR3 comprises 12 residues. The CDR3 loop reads CASSPPGAGYTF. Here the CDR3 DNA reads TGTGCCAGCAGCCCCCCCGGGGCTGGCTACACCTTC.

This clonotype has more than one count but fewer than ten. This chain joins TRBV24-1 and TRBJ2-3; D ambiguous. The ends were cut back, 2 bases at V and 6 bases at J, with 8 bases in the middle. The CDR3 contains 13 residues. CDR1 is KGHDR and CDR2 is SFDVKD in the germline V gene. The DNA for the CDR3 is TGTGCCACCAGTGATTCGGACCGGGATACGCAGTATTTT. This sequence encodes CATSDSDRDTQYF.

DNA of the CDR3: TGTGCCAGCAGTAAAACCGGGACAGGGGGCGTTTCCTACGAGCAGTACTTC. Translation gives CASSKTGTGGVSYEQYF. The J gene is TRBJ2-7, the V gene TRBV28, with 12 bases that match TRBD1. The germline gives CDR1 MDHEN, CDR2 SYDVKM. This CDR3 region has 17 residues. The J segment lost 1 base and the V segment lost 5 bases, leaving 9 bases of the junction unmatched.

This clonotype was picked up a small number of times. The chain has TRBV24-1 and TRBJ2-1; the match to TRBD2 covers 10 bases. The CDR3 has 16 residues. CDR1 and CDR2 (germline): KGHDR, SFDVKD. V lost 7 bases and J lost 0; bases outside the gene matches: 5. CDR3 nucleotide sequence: TGTGCCACCAGCGTTCCTAGCGGGAGCTCCTACAATGAGCAGTTCTTC. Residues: CATSVPSGSSYNEQFF.

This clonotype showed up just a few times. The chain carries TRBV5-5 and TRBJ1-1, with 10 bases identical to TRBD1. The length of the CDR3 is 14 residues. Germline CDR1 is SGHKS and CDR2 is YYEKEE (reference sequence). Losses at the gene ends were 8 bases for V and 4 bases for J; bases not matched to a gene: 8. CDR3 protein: CASKDRGASTEAFF. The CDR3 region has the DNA TGTGCCAGTAAGGACAGGGGGGCGAGCACTGAAGCTTTCTTT.

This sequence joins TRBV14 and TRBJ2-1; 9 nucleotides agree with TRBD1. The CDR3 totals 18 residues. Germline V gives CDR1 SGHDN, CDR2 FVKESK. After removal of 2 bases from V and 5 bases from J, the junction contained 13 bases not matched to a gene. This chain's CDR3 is CASSQHAPGTGRNNEQFF. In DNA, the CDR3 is TGTGCCAGCAGCCAACATGCTCCGGGGACAGGGCGTAACAATGAGCAGTTCTTC.

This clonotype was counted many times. The DNA of the CDR3 is TGTGCCAGCAGTGAAGCTAGGGCGGGGGGCCCTGTGGGAACGCAGTATTTT. This codes for CASSEARAGGPVGTQYF. V gene TRBV6-1 combines with J gene TRBJ2-3; 8 bases align to TRBD2. The V segment lost 0 bases and the J segment 9 bases; nucleotides outside the gene matches: 14. Germline lookup yields CDR1 MNHNS and CDR2 SASEGT. The CDR3 loop spans 17 amino acids.

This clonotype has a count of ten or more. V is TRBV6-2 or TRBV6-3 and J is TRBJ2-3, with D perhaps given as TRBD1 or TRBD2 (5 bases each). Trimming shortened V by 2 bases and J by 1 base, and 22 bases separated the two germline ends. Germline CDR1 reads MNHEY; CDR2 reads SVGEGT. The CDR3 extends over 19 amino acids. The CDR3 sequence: CASSYGRGLVPMRTDTQYF. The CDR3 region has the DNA TGTGCCAGCAGTTACGGTCGGGGCCTCGTTCCTATGCGCACAGATACGCAGTATTTT.

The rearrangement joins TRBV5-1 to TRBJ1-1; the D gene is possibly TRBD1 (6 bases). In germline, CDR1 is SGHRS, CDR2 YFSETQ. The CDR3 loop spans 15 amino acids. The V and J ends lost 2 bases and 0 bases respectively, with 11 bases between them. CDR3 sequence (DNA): TGCGCCAGCAGCTTTGGTACAGGGATGAACACTGAAGCTTTCTTT. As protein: CASSFGTGMNTEAFF.